The 7 T cell receptor beta chains below come from one sample, sequenced in a study of CD8+ T cells in alopecia areata. cDNA serving as the sequencing template came from extracted, reverse transcribed RNA. Here immunoSEQ multiplex PCR was the method, and the copy in TCRdb shows in-frame clones only, minus some. Of about 210,000 clones listed, about 40% are singletons. Described treatment: oral pan-JAK inhibitor, 5-10 mg twice daily. Sequencing used CD4+ T cells sorted from blood, obtained between weeks 36 and 40, from a patient treated with tofacitinib. These receptors were obtained from a human donor with alopecia areata.

This rearrangement joins TRBV4-3 to TRBJ2-1; 11 bases are shared with TRBD2. Germline-derived CDR1 and CDR2 are LGHNA and YSLEER. With 3 bases clipped from V and 6 bases from J, the junction kept 13 bases outside the gene matches. The CDR3 is made up of 18 amino acids. The CDR3 sequence is CASSHELPGTSGRNEQFF. DNA of the CDR3: TGCGCCAGCAGCCATGAACTCCCCGGGACTAGCGGACGCAATGAGCAGTTCTTC.

A few counts support this clone. The gene calls are TRBV7-6 and TRBJ2-3; D may be TRBD2 (6 bases). Trimming took off 3 bases at V and 3 bases at J, with 13 bases between the two ends. Germline values: CDR1 SGHVS, CDR2 FNYEAQ. The CDR3 has 15 amino acids. Here the CDR3 DNA reads TGTGCCAGCAGCTTGGAGGGTTTACGTACAGATACGCAGTATTTT. Translated: CASSLEGLRTDTQYF.

The V gene is TRBV29-1, the J gene TRBJ2-3; D remains unclear. In germline, CDR1 is SQVTM, CDR2 ANQGSEA. The CDR3 totals 14 residues. With 4 bases removed from V and 0 bases from J, the gap between germline ends came to 11 bases. The CDR3 here is CSVVLTSSTDTQYF. The CDR3 nucleotides read TGCAGCGTTGTCCTGACATCTAGCACAGATACGCAGTATTTT.

The chain is built from TRBV28 and TRBJ1-4; D is undetermined. CDR3 length: 15 amino acids. Trimming removed 6 bases at V and 5 bases at J, with 16 bases between. Germline CDR1 reads MDHEN; CDR2 reads SYDVKM. The CDR3 region has the DNA TGTGCCAGCAGACCCATAGGCGCGGGGAATGAAAAACTGTTTTTT. The encoded protein is CASRPIGAGNEKLFF.

In its sample, this clone was seen a few times. The J gene is TRBJ2-6, the V gene TRBV2; D is unclear. V was clipped by 6 bases and J by 0 bases, with 6 bases between them. The CDR3 extends over 14 amino acids. Looked up from germline, CDR1 is SNHLY and CDR2 is FYNNEI. DNA of the CDR3: TGTGCCAGCAGGCGGAGCTCTGGGGCCAACGTCCTGACTTTC. Translation: CASRRSSGANVLTF.

This chain uses TRBV29-1 with TRBJ2-5, with TRBD2 identical over 7 bases. CDR1 and CDR2 from the germline V gene are SQVTM and ANQGSEA. The V gene end was trimmed by 7 bases and the J gene end by 3 bases; junction bases not matched to a gene: 17. The CDR3 loop spans 16 amino acids. As DNA, the CDR3 is TGCAGCGCGAAACAAAACTCGGGACTAACTAAAGAGACCCAGTACTTC. Translation gives CSAKQNSGLTKETQYF.

This chain uses TRBV7-9 with TRBJ2-1; maybe TRBD2 (6 bases). Germline-derived CDR1 and CDR2 are SEHNR and FQNEAQ (reference sequence). V was trimmed by 3 bases and J by 5 bases, leaving 11 bases between them. The CDR3 has 14 residues. The CDR3 DNA sequence: TGTGCCAGCAGCTTGGGACTCCTAAACAATGAGCAGTTCTTC. Amino acids: CASSLGLLNNEQFF. Complete variable domain (other parts from reference TRBV7-9 and TRBJ2-1): DTGVSQNPRHKITKRGQNVTFRCDPISEHNRLYWYRQTLGQGPEFLTYFQNEAQLEKSRLLSDRFSAERPKGSFSTLEIQRTEQGDSAMYLCASSLGLLNNEQFFGPGTRLTVL.